This TCR beta chain was obtained from a study of cytomegalovirus exposure and HLA in healthy donors. Across the study: There were 100 million to 130 million unique TCR beta sequences, drawn from about 190 million T cells, in an earlier analysis. Clustering assigned approximately 79% of the 350 to 400 genotyped donors to the Caucasian-associated ancestry cluster.

The primer mix had 60 Vbeta and 13 Jbeta primers. TCRdb's table, derived via immunoSEQ multiplex PCR, lists solely in-frame clones and lacks some. Among over 110,000 clones listed, about 80% were seen once. The CDR3 spans 14 residues. Between the trimmed V and J ends, which lost 6 bases and 2 bases, there was a span of 12 bases. Germline lookup yields CDR1 MNHEY and CDR2 SVGAGI. Overall study findings and caveats: TCR beta sequences reportedly predicted most subjects' HLA-A and HLA-B alleles accurately.

About this clone itself: Its specificity is unknown.

The chain employs TRBV6-5 and TRBJ2-3; tentatively, D is TRBD2 (5 bases). The sample was PBMCs. The origin of this receptor is a woman in her 40s in good health and CMV-seropositive. Written as DNA, the CDR3 is TGTGCCAGCAGCCGCGGAGGCCCCACAGATACGCAGTATTTT. Its protein is CASSRGGPTDTQYF.